This is a list of T cell receptor beta chains from one sample in a study of CD8+CD57+ T cells in acquired aplastic anemia. TCRdb re-derived calls from the reads in MiXCR, one entry per CDR3 protein. The sample contains about 130,000 distinct CDR3 sequences, 48% of which appear only once. Sequenced sample: sorted CD4+, CD8+, or CD8+CD57+ T cells (not recorded which) from PBMCs. These receptors were collected from a human donor in good health, serving as a control. Each CDR3 is given with its conserved first and last residue. The D gene is left open where the match is weak. Some rows have no size entry. The others give once, few or many, or a class for an expanded clone.

NA	TRBJ2-7	TRBV9	many	14	CASSARPVTYEQYF	TGTGCCAGCAGCGCCAGGCCCGTAACCTACGAGCAGTACTTC
NA	TRBJ1-1	TRBV2	once	13	CASSEDKGARSFF	TGTGCCAGCAGTGAAGATAAAGGGGCGAGGTCTTTCTTT
TRBD1	TRBJ1-1	TRBV20-1	NA	14	CSAVDPRGLTEAFF	TGCAGTGCCGTAGACCCAAGGGGGCTCACTGAAGCTTTCTTT
NA	TRBJ1-1	TRBV10-3	many	12	CAISDTVAEAFF	TGTGCCATCAGTGACACAGTCGCTGAAGCTTTCTTT
NA	TRBJ2-1	TRBV9	NA	12	CASSVALDEQFF	TGTGCCAGCAGCGTAGCTCTGGATGAGCAGTTCTTC
NA	TRBJ2-3	TRBV12-3/TRBV12-4	many	16	CASTVWRDGSTDTQYF	TGTGCCAGCACCGTGTGGAGGGACGGGAGCACAGATACGCAGTATTTT
NA	TRBJ1-2	TRBV5-8	many	13	CASSRGSGYGYTF	TGTGCCAGCAGCCGAGGGTCGGGCTATGGCTACACCTTC
NA	TRBJ2-5	TRBV12-3/TRBV12-4	many	17	CASSLAKGPRGQETQYF	TGTGCCAGCAGTTTAGCTAAGGGGCCCAGGGGCCAAGAGACCCAGTACTTC
NA	TRBJ2-1	TRBV18	NA	15	CASSPGGLGADGQFF	TGTGCCAGCTCACCAGGAGGTCTAGGGGCGGATGGGCAGTTCTTC
NA	TRBJ2-7	TRBV6-1	many	12	CASSRDVYEQYF	TGTGCCAGCAGCCGCGACGTCTACGAGCAGTACTTC
NA	TRBJ2-7	TRBV9	once	16	CASSWSPGTWTYEQYF	TGTGCCAGCTCATGGTCCCCGGGGACATGGACCTACGAGCAGTACTTC
TRBD1	TRBJ1-2	TRBV20-1	many	16	CSARGVGGQPNYGYTF	TGCAGTGCTAGAGGGGTAGGGGGACAGCCAAACTATGGCTACACCTTC
TRBD1	TRBJ2-5	TRBV7-2	NA	14	CASSLSGTEETQYF	TGTGCCAGCAGCTTATCCGGGACAGAAGAGACCCAGTACTTC
NA	TRBJ1-1	TRBV10-3	NA	15	CAIHPGGRMNTEAFF	TGTGCCATCCATCCGGGAGGGCGGATGAACACTGAAGCTTTCTTT
NA	TRBJ1-2	TRBV10-3	NA	13	CAISPSQGYGYTF	TGTGCCATCAGCCCGAGTCAGGGTTATGGCTACACCTTC
TRBD2	TRBJ2-1	TRBV30	many	13	CAWSVRGGAEQFF	TGTGCCTGGAGTGTACGGGGGGGGGCTGAGCAGTTCTTC